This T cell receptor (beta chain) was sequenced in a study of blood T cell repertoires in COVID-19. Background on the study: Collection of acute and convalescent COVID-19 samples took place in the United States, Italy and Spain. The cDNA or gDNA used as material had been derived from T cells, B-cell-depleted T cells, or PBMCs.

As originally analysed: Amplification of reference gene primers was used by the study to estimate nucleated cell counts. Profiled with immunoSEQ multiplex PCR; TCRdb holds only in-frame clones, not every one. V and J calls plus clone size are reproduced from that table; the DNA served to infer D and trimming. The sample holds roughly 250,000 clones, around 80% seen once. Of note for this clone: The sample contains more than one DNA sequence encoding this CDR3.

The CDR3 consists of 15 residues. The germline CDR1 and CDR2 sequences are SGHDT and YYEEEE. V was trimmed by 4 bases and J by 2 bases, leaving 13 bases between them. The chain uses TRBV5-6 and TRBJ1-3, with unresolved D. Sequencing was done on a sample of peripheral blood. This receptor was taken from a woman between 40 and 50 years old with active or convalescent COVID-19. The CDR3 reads CASSPTGGTGNTIYF. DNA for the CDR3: TGTGCCAGCAGCCCTACCGGAGGGACTGGAAACACCATATATTTT.